This T cell receptor (beta chain) was captured in a study of cytomegalovirus exposure and HLA in healthy donors (dated by TCRdb to the late 2010s). About the study as a whole: An earlier analysis of approximately 590 of the donors reported approximately 290 Gb of sequence data and 117 million unique TCR beta sequences from roughly 180 million T cells. An early release covering over 500 HLA-typed donors comprised 250 to 350 gigabases of sequencing data and tens of millions of unique TCR sequences. Of the roughly 400 genotyped donors, 75% to 85% were placed in the genetic ancestry cluster associated with self-reported Caucasian donors. The study aimed to test whether cataloging public T cell receptors could reveal signatures of past pathogen exposure. Using immunosequencing, the study profiled T cell repertoires from about 620 subjects and related those repertoires to cytomegalovirus serostatus. A separate validation cohort of 90 to 150 different subjects was used in addition to the approximately 700-subject first cohort. High-throughput TCR immunosequencing, statistical association of individual TCRs with disease status, and machine learning were combined to predict cytomegalovirus infection status. In a later analysis, previously published TCR beta repertoires from 666 donors were re-analyzed and high-resolution HLA genotyping was added so that TCR occurrence patterns could be studied. The later analysis used no new phenotypic data to find candidate immune exposures, relying instead on TCR beta sequences and their occurrence across donors. To decide whether each TCR beta V gene segment behaved as functional or pseudogenic, an earlier analysis of some 600 of the donors relied on high-throughput TCR beta sequencing. Donor age, sex, ethnicity and CMV serostatus were collected together with the repertoire data. Genome-wide SNP genotypes for about 55% of the roughly 670 donors were used in a later genetic analysis, which treated that subset as a discovery cohort. Every repertoire in the discovery cohort had been generated on one and the same sequencing platform. Class I and class II HLA loci were covered by the typing at four-digit resolution. The number of typed donors differed by locus: about 620-630 for A, B, C, DRB1 and DQB1; 522 for DQA1; fewer than 610 for DPA1; and about 450 for DPB1. Several DR-DQ haplotypes were handled as single units for association and clustering because linkage in the cohort was strong. Across approximately 400 genotyped donors of the cohort, an average of roughly 250,000 unique TCR beta nucleotide sequences per donor were sequenced, and roughly 20% of those sequences were non-productive. What the study reported, not specific to this receptor: In both the original and validation cohorts, the classifier was reported to diagnose cytomegalovirus status with high specificity and sensitivity. The authors suggested that the approach could potentially be extended to other disease states and immunological phenotypes. Because HLA typing was unavailable for some donors at each locus, only the typed subset was used in association tests. Because the 87-base-pair reads could not distinguish some IMGT-functional V segments, including TRBV6-2 and TRBV6-3, those segments were excluded. About 15 rarely observed V segments, including chromosome 9 orphons, were excluded from the earlier analysis of about 500 of the donors because counts were too low. A later analysis reported that several top co-occurrence clusters appeared linked to parvovirus B19, influenza, CMV and Epstein-Barr virus. According to a later genetic analysis, donors in an Asian-associated ancestry cluster had fewer N-insertions in productive TCRs than the approximately 700-donor mean. Most CMV-associated TCR beta chains appeared to be HLA-restricted in a later analysis, and the HLA associations seemed to be driven largely by CMV exposure. A few of the identified cytomegalovirus-associated TCR beta chains were confirmed in vitro to be specific for cytomegalovirus antigens. In this cohort, only TCR beta chains were sequenced, and detectable features were limited by the absence of alpha or paired-chain data. A further reported finding was that TCR beta sequences accurately predicted the HLA-A and HLA-B alleles for most subjects in the first cohort. The sequencing pipeline was judged likely to have produced a cluster of highly shared sequence variants as a technical artifact. Across donors, most TCR sequences were observed very rarely, whereas some public TCRs were present in many individuals. Linkage disequilibrium might explain the correlated functional status among segregating V segments, but an unknown experimental factor could not be ruled out. In a later analysis, HLA-associated TCR beta chains were found to be more clonally expanded and to have lower generation probabilities than equally common non-associated chains. In the study, 164 TCR beta chains were listed as associated with cytomegalovirus. In an earlier analysis of over 550 of the donors, most TCR beta V segments were observed in productive rearrangements about 90% or about 30% of the time, broadly matching IMGT annotations. At a false discovery rate of 0.05, a later analysis linked 16,951 TCR beta sequences to specific HLA alleles. The presence/absence analyses assumed that sequencing depth was roughly uniform across donors, and that assumption may not be true. In a later analysis, the rate of TCR association differed among HLA loci, with DRB1 alleles having the most associated TCRs and HLA-C alleles having the fewest. V-gene and J-gene trimming of TCR beta chains was associated with a missense DCLRE1C variant in a later genetic analysis, and the association was replicated in an independent cohort. When HLA alleles, especially DR and DQ, strongly co-occurred, attributing TCR associations to individual alleles was difficult. Immune exposure information for the cohort was limited to CMV serostatus.

This clone has a handful of counts. Its cognate antigen has yet to be identified. Its ends do not fully match the called genes, so a read error is possible. Library preparation employed the immunoSEQ multiplex PCR assay. For the multiplex PCR, a mixture combining 60 forward primers for TCR Vbeta segments and 13 reverse primers for TCR Jbeta segments was used. A multiplex PCR assay on genomic DNA amplified the CDR3 region of rearranged TCR beta genes. On the Illumina HiSeq System, the amplified TCR beta libraries were sequenced as 87-base-pair reads. The paper's data handling went like this. Across the roughly 640 repertoires, a later analysis counted tens of millions of unique TCR beta chains, about 10 million of which were shared by at least two donors. Raw reads were error-corrected and collapsed into unique sequences by a nearest-neighbor algorithm in which closely related sequences were merged to remove PCR and sequencing errors. CDR3 sequences were aligned to IMGT reference sequences to assign V, D and J gene segments. For a sequence to be retained, a match of at least six nucleotides was required to both a V gene segment and a J gene segment. A rearrangement counted as productive if the CDR3 had no stop codons and remained in frame with V and J, and every other rearrangement counted as non-productive. Following IMGT convention, CDR3 was defined as the stretch from the second conserved V-encoded cysteine to the conserved J-encoded phenylalanine. In an earlier analysis of 587 of the donors, sequences lacking an unambiguous match to a single V gene segment were excluded. In an earlier analysis of 587 of the donors, V segments were called functional above 56.7% productive rearrangements and were called segregating when the between-donor standard deviation exceeded 5%. A statistical classification framework was built to diagnose cytomegalovirus status from the catalog of TCR beta chain sequences. A later analysis assigned V and J genes by comparing TCR nucleotide sequences with IMGT/GENE-DB human TR gene sequences. The TCRdist pipeline was used in a later analysis to assign CDR3 sequences and most-parsimonious VDJ recombination scenarios. In a later analysis, each TCR beta chain was defined by its CDR3 amino acid sequence together with its V-gene family, and reads without a unique V-gene family were excluded. A later analysis removed several hundred highly shared, low-generation-probability nucleotide sequences to deal with suspected cross-contamination and a sequencing artifact. A later analysis calculated a clonal expansion index for each public chain from normalized within-repertoire ranks of inferred template counts. In a later analysis, generation probabilities were computed with a VDJ recombination model fitted to out-of-frame rearrangements, and the resulting probabilities were checked against IGoR. Hypergeometric tests were used in a later analysis to score TCR-TCR, TCR-HLA and TCR-CMV co-occurrence, with a repertoire-size bias correction applied to the TCR pairs. In a later analysis, false discovery rates were estimated by permuting HLA or CMV assignments 20 times. A later analysis grouped co-occurring TCRs with DBSCAN, adding TCRdist sequence similarity when clustering within HLA-allele-positive subsets. For co-occurrence clustering, repertoires with fewer than 30,000 or more than 120,000 public chains were excluded, along with roughly five repertoires with anomalous nucleotide sharing. What TCRdb holds here is the immuneACCESS table cut down to in-frame rearrangements. Part of the clones is not present; checked against another copy, under half of the missing clones reflect an unresolved V gene, and the others are unexplained. That table supplies the V and J calls and clone size; D and trimming were determined from the DNA. The sample profile shows roughly 120,000 clones; 6.5% to 9.5% of them were found once. The top ten clones comprise 6% to 7.5% of the sample.

The cohort comprised approximately 700 healthy bone marrow donors. At the time of sampling, all cohort members were nominally healthy, though unrecorded immune exposures were likely present. The donor was CMV seropositive and was included in the group of around 300 seropositive cohort members. Each donor provided a peripheral blood sample, and peripheral blood mononuclear cells were used for TCR beta sequencing. Genomic DNA extraction from the blood cell samples was performed with the Qiagen DNeasy Blood Extraction Kit. CDR1 is given as SGHAT and CDR2 as FQNNGV, both from the germline V gene. Inclusive of the bounding cysteine and phenylalanine, the CDR3 is 15 residues long. Left in the record is the CDR3 DNA by itself, 45 bases read in frame from the first base.

Source material: PBMCs. This receptor was obtained from a woman aged 40 to 50 in good health and CMV-seropositive. The sequence is built from TRBV11-2 and TRBJ2-7; 6 matching bases give a weak D call of TRBD1. The DNA sequence is given as TGTGCCAGCAGCCTAGAACGGGGAACAGGGATGGAGGAGTACTTC. Translated, this gives CASSLERGTGMEEYF.